These 21 T cell receptor beta chains share one sample of origin, sequenced in a study of T cell responses to AZD1222 COVID-19 vaccine. Method: immunoSEQ multiplex PCR; TCRdb's copy keeps in-frame clones and lacks some. This table holds 160,000 or so clones, roughly nine tenths found once. The sequences come from peripheral blood, collected on day 0 of AZD1222 vaccination. All receptors derive from an adult in good health.

This chain uses TRBV5-6 with TRBJ2-7; no clear D gene. V was clipped by 4 bases and J by 0 bases, with 8 bases between them. The CDR3 spans 13 residues. Germline CDR1 reads SGHDT; CDR2 reads YYEEEE. The CDR3 DNA sequence: TGTGCCAGCAGCGACACCAACTCCTACGAGCAGTACTTC. Its protein is CASSDTNSYEQYF.

The rearrangement joins TRBV24-1 to TRBJ2-1, with D uncertain. The CDR3 extends over 13 amino acids. The germline V gene encodes CDR1 KGHDR and CDR2 SFDVKD. Trimming left V 10 bases short and J 5 bases short, with 14 bases between. CDR3 in DNA: TGTGCCACTCAGGCCCAAATAAACAATGAGCAGTTCTTC. Amino acids: CATQAQINNEQFF.

The J gene is TRBJ2-7, the V gene TRBV28, with D perhaps TRBD2 (6 bases). Germline V gene lookup returns CDR1 MDHEN and CDR2 SYDVKM. This CDR3 is built from 14 residues. Trimming took 3 bases from V and 3 from J, leaving 12 bases between them. The CDR3 DNA follows: TGTGCCAGCAGTTTCGGGCGGGGAAGCTACGAGCAGTACTTC. Encoded protein: CASSFGRGSYEQYF.

This clone was recorded once. This chain links TRBV27 with TRBJ2-7, with 8 bases identical to TRBD1. The CDR3 is made up of 14 amino acids. V lost 2 bases and J lost 3; bases outside the gene matches: 3. Per the germline V gene, CDR1 is MNHEY and CDR2 is SMNVEV (reference sequence). CDR3 sequence reads: CASSLLGQGYEQYF. DNA for the CDR3: TGTGCCAGCAGTTTACTCGGACAGGGCTACGAGCAGTACTTC.

The chain combines TRBV19 with TRBJ2-2, with TRBD2 as a possible D gene (5 bases). CDR3 length: 15 amino acids. Germline V CDR1 and CDR2: LNHDA, SQIVND (reference sequence). V was trimmed by 3 bases and J by 3 bases, leaving 11 bases between them. The CDR3 is CASSIEGADTGELFF. The CDR3 nucleotides read TGTGCCAGTAGTATCGAGGGTGCGGACACCGGGGAGCTGTTTTTT.

This chain connects TRBV2 to TRBJ1-2; 8 bases line up with TRBD1. V lost 2 bases to trimming and J lost 5 bases; unmatched junction nucleotides: 4. This CDR3 comprises 14 residues. Germline V gives CDR1 SNHLY, CDR2 FYNNEI. CDR3 protein: CASSETGGAYGYTF. In DNA form, the CDR3 reads TGTGCCAGCAGTGAAACAGGGGGGGCTTATGGCTACACCTTC.

The chain joins TRBV4-2 to TRBJ2-7, with 10 bases lining up with TRBD2. The V segment lost 1 base and the J segment 1 base; nucleotides outside the gene matches: 4. The CDR3 is 16 residues long. Germline V gene data show CDR1 as LGHNA and CDR2 as YNFKEQ. The CDR3 protein is CASSQGETSGSYEQYF. CDR3 nucleotides: TGTGCCAGCAGCCAAGGCGAGACTAGCGGGTCCTACGAGCAGTACTTC.

The chain is built from TRBV6-5 and TRBJ2-7; tentative D call: TRBD2 (6 bases). Per the germline V gene, CDR1 is MNHEY and CDR2 is SVGAGI. This CDR3 contains 11 residues. With 8 bases removed from V and 2 bases from J, the gap between germline ends came to 7 bases. This CDR3 is CASGGTYEQYF. The CDR3 region has the DNA TGTGCCAGCGGGGGGACCTACGAGCAGTACTTC.

The chain links TRBV20-1 to TRBJ2-5; 7 bases line up with TRBD1. After removal of 4 bases from V and 4 bases from J, the junction contained 9 bases not matched to a gene. CDR1 and CDR2 (germline): DFQATT, SNEGSKA (reference sequence). The CDR3 is made up of 14 amino acids. In DNA, the CDR3 is TGCAGTGCTACTGACAGGGCTAGCTCAGAGACCCAGTACTTC. This translates into CSATDRASSETQYF.

The V and J genes are TRBV19 and TRBJ1-5, with TRBD1 identical over 9 bases. There are 15 residues in the CDR3. Germline V gene lookup returns CDR1 LNHDA and CDR2 SQIVND (reference sequence). J lost 6 bases, V lost 4 bases, and 7 bases had no gene match. The CDR3 DNA sequence: TGTGCCAGTAGTAACCCCGTGACAGGGGGTCAGCCCCAGCATTTT. Its translation is CASSNPVTGGQPQHF.

V and J are TRBV7-8 and TRBJ2-1, with 11 bases lining up with TRBD2. Germline CDR1 is SGHVS and CDR2 is FQNEAQ. CDR3 length equals 22 residues. J was trimmed by 0 bases and V by 5 bases; bases with no gene match: 21. Written as DNA, the CDR3 is TGTGCCAGCAGCCGTTGGCACAAACTAGCGGGAGTACCCAAAATCTCCTACAATGAGCAGTTCTTC. Protein: CASSRWHKLAGVPKISYNEQFF.

The chain is built from TRBV9 and TRBJ2-5, with D perhaps TRBD2 (5 bases). V lost 4 bases and J 5 bases, leaving 15 bases between the germline ends. CDR3 length equals 14 residues. In germline, CDR1 is SGDLS, CDR2 YYNGEE. The DNA for the CDR3 is TGTGCCAGCAGCCCGGGGTTGGGTGCGGAGACCCAGTACTTC. It encodes CASSPGLGAETQYF.

V gene TRBV19 combines with J gene TRBJ1-2; 7 bases match TRBD1. With 6 bases clipped from V and 2 bases from J, the junction kept 3 bases outside the gene matches. The germline CDR1 and CDR2 sequences are LNHDA and SQIVND (reference sequence). This CDR3 region has 13 residues. The CDR3 here is CASSQGGNYGYTF. In DNA form, the CDR3 reads TGTGCCAGTAGCCAAGGGGGCAACTATGGCTACACCTTC.

The genes are TRBV5-5 and TRBJ1-2; unclear D gene. There are 14 residues in the CDR3. With 4 bases removed from V and 4 bases from J, the gap between germline ends came to 14 bases. CDR1 SGHKS and CDR2 YYEKEE come from the germline V gene (reference sequence). CDR3 sequence: CASSLNLNGYGYTF. The CDR3 region has the DNA TGTGCCAGCAGCCTGAACTTGAATGGCTATGGCTACACCTTC.

The rearrangement links TRBV27 to TRBJ1-1, with TRBD1 identical over 7 bases. CDR3 size: 14 residues. Trimming cost V 6 bases and J 4 bases; bases outside gene matches: 8. Germline V gene lookup returns CDR1 MNHEY and CDR2 SMNVEV (reference sequence). Here the CDR3 DNA reads TGTGCCAGCAGCCCCGACAGGGTCGGCACTGAAGCTTTCTTT. Translated, it gives CASSPDRVGTEAFF.

This clone was detected a few times. The chain links TRBV27 to TRBJ2-7; TRBD1 might be the D (6 bases). V shed 4 bases and J shed 5 bases, with 21 bases lying between them. Germline lookup yields CDR1 MNHEY and CDR2 SMNVEV (reference sequence). The CDR3 is 16 amino acids. The CDR3 nucleotides are TGTGCCAGCAGTTCAACAGGGCCGAGAGGCATCCACGAGCAGTACTTC. Translation gives CASSSTGPRGIHEQYF.

The gene calls are TRBV27 and TRBJ2-2; the match to TRBD2 covers 14 bases. The germline V gene encodes CDR1 MNHEY and CDR2 SMNVEV (reference sequence). V shed 2 bases and J 2 bases; nucleotides not matched to a gene: 4. The CDR3 is 18 amino acids. CDR3 nucleotides: TGTGCCAGCAGTTTAGGACTAGCGGGAGGAATTAACACCGGGGAGCTGTTTTTT. Translated: CASSLGLAGGINTGELFF.

This chain links TRBV2 with TRBJ1-5; D possibly corresponds to TRBD1 (5 bases). V shed 4 bases and J shed 4 bases, with 14 bases lying between them. CDR1 is SNHLY, CDR2 FYNNEI, per germline. CDR3 length: 15 residues. The CDR3 nucleotides read TGTGCCAGCAGTGGCTCAGGGACCCCGAATCAGCCCCAGCATTTT. Amino acid sequence: CASSGSGTPNQPQHF.

As DNA, the CDR3 is TGTGCCAGCAGCCCCCCAAAGTCCTACGAGCAGTACTTC. Residues: CASSPPKSYEQYF. The V gene is TRBV7-9, the J gene TRBJ2-7; D call uncertain. The V end was cut by 5 bases, the J end by 1 base, with 9 bases between. In germline, CDR1 is SEHNR, CDR2 FQNEAQ (reference sequence). CDR3 length: 13 amino acids.

The V and J genes are TRBV4-2 and TRBJ2-7, with TRBD1 matching over 8 bases. The V gene end was trimmed by 1 base and the J gene end by 5 bases; junction bases not matched to a gene: 10. Germline V lookup: CDR1 LGHNA, CDR2 YNFKEQ. CDR3 length: 16 amino acids. The CDR3 reads CASSQVASGGTHEQYF. CDR3 bases: TGTGCCAGCAGCCAAGTTGCGTCAGGGGGCACCCACGAGCAGTACTTC.

This chain uses TRBV15 with TRBJ1-5; maybe TRBD1 (5 bases). With 0 bases removed from V and 1 base from J, the gap between germline ends came to 10 bases. CDR3 length equals 16 residues. In germline, CDR1 is LNHNV, CDR2 YYDKDF (reference sequence). CDR3 DNA sequence: TGTGCCACCAGCAGAGATCAGGGAGGGAGCAATCAGCCCCAGCATTTT. Translating it yields CATSRDQGGSNQPQHF.